The next 29 T cell receptor beta chains were all read from a single sample in a study of cytomegalovirus exposure and HLA in healthy donors. Vbeta (60) and Jbeta (13) primers were used in the PCR. Assay used: immunoSEQ multiplex PCR; TCRdb lists only in-frame clones, some missing. The table lists 140,000 to 150,000 clones, roughly 80% of them singletons. Sequencing was performed on PBMCs. These TCRs come from a woman aged 40 to 49 in good health and CMV-seropositive.

The genes are TRBV19 and TRBJ2-7; 9 bases agree with TRBD1. The CDR3 runs 14 residues. Unmatched junction bases numbered 2, after V lost 3 bases and J lost 2 bases. The germline V gene encodes CDR1 LNHDA and CDR2 SQIVND (reference sequence). As DNA, the CDR3 is TGTGCCAGTAGTATGGGACAGGGCCCCTACGAGCAGTACTTC. It specifies CASSMGQGPYEQYF.

V and J are TRBV28 and TRBJ2-2, with 13 nucleotides matching TRBD2. Per germline, CDR1 MDHEN and CDR2 SYDVKM. CDR3 length equals 16 residues. With 8 bases clipped from V and 4 bases from J, the junction kept 7 bases outside the gene matches. CDR3 DNA: TGTGCCAGCGCTGCCGGGACTAGCGGGGCCACCGGGGAGCTGTTTTTT. It encodes CASAAGTSGATGELFF.

This chain connects TRBV28 to TRBJ2-7, with 10 bases lining up with TRBD1. The germline V gene encodes CDR1 MDHEN and CDR2 SYDVKM. This CDR3 is 14 amino acids long. With V trimmed by 6 bases and J by 9 bases, 11 bases remained unmatched. The CDR3 loop reads CASSPGQGWAVQYF. DNA of the CDR3: TGTGCCAGCAGCCCGGGACAGGGGTGGGCGGTGCAGTACTTC.

This sequence joins TRBV1 and TRBJ2-5; the DNA was not used to check the table's D call, TRBD2. TRBV1 is recorded as a pseudogene. The CDR3 length is 12 residues. The CDR3 sequence: CTSDPREEERYF. The CDR3 DNA reads as TGCACCAGCGACCCCAGGGAGGAGGAAAGGTACTTC.

The chain couples TRBV27 to TRBJ1-5, with 8 nucleotides matching TRBD1. In germline, CDR1 is MNHEY, CDR2 SMNVEV (reference sequence). The CDR3 extends over 16 amino acids. J gave up 0 bases and V 5 bases, and 6 bases lay outside the gene matches. CDR3 nucleotide sequence: TGTGCCAGCAGTGCACGACAGGGGTATAGCAATCAGCCCCAGCATTTT. Encoded protein: CASSARQGYSNQPQHF.

Notes on this clone: One end of the junction does not line up with germline, which may come from a read error. The chain joins TRBV6-5 to TRBJ2-2; a possible D gene is TRBD1 (6 bases). The germline V gene has CDR1 MNHEY and CDR2 SVGAGI. The CDR3 is 14 residues long. This CDR3 reads CAISESTGTGELFF. The CDR3 DNA sequence: TGTGCCATCAGTGAGTCGACAGGCACCGGGGAGCTGTTTTTT.

This chain links TRBV27 with TRBJ2-1, with D unresolved. The germline V and J ends were trimmed by 2 bases and 7 bases, with 15 bases remaining between them. CDR1 and CDR2 (germline): MNHEY, SMNVEV (reference sequence). The CDR3 extends over 15 amino acids. The CDR3 loop reads CASSLNLGYSNEQFF. CDR3 nucleotide sequence: TGTGCCAGCAGTTTAAACCTGGGCTACTCTAATGAGCAGTTCTTC.

This sequence joins TRBV27 and TRBJ1-6; possibly TRBD1 for D (5 bases). Trimming left V 7 bases short and J 10 bases short, with 17 bases between. The CDR3 extends over 14 amino acids. Germline V gives CDR1 MNHEY, CDR2 SMNVEV (reference sequence). CDR3 bases: TGTGCCAGCACCCGCCGGGACTTTGCATCACCCCTCCACTTT. Amino acid sequence: CASTRRDFASPLHF.

The chain couples TRBV28 to TRBJ2-3; perhaps TRBD2 as D (7 bases). Trimming stripped 1 base from V and 2 bases from J, with 13 bases between. The CDR3 is 16 residues long. CDR1 MDHEN and CDR2 SYDVKM come from the germline V gene. This CDR3 reads CASSLSVGGVTDTQYF. DNA of the CDR3: TGTGCCAGCAGTTTATCGGTAGGGGGGGTCACAGATACGCAGTATTTT. Using reference TRBV28 and TRBJ2-3 for the parts outside the CDR3, the full variable domain is DVKVTQSSRYLVKRTGEKVFLECVQDMDHENMFWYRQDPGLGLRLIYFSYDVKMKEKGDIPEGYSVSREKKERFSLILESASTNQTSMYLCASSLSVGGVTDTQYFGPGTRLTVL.

This clone was detected a few times. The chain links TRBV7-2 to TRBJ2-3; 9 nucleotides agree with TRBD1. Per the germline V gene, CDR1 is SGHTA and CDR2 is FQGNSA. J lost 4 bases, V lost 5 bases, and 10 bases had no gene match. The CDR3 totals 16 residues. CDR3 bases: TGTGCCAGCAGCCAAGAATGGGGACAGGGTGCAGATACGCAGTATTTT. It specifies CASSQEWGQGADTQYF.

The chain combines TRBV9 with TRBJ2-1; 7 positions match TRBD2. This CDR3 contains 15 residues. J gave up 7 bases and V 6 bases, and 13 bases lay outside the gene matches. Per the germline V gene, CDR1 is SGDLS and CDR2 is YYNGEE. DNA for the CDR3: TGTGCCAGCACCCCGGGGCGGGAGACGAGAAATGAGCAGTTCTTC. Amino acids: CASTPGRETRNEQFF.

The chain uses TRBV28 and TRBJ1-2; the match to TRBD1 covers 7 bases. The CDR3 runs to 13 residues. Germline loops: CDR1 MDHEN, CDR2 SYDVKM. The ends lost 2 bases at V and 7 bases at J; junction bases unmatched: 4. For the CDR3, the DNA is TGTGCCAGCAGTTTAGGGACAGATCCTGGCTACACCTTC. Its translation: CASSLGTDPGYTF.

This clone was seen a handful of times. The chain couples TRBV4-3 to TRBJ1-4; D remains ambiguous. Trimming removed 0 bases from V and 5 bases from J, with 10 bases in between. Germline V gene data show CDR1 as LGHNA and CDR2 as YSLEER. This CDR3 region has 15 residues. The CDR3 DNA reads as TGCGCCAGCAGCCAAGATCCCGTTCGGAATGAAAAACTGTTTTTT. Translation: CASSQDPVRNEKLFF.

This chain's CDR3 is CASSPDPGMNTEAFF. The DNA for the CDR3 is TGTGCCAGCAGTCCGGATCCCGGGATGAACACTGAAGCTTTCTTT. This rearrangement joins TRBV9 to TRBJ1-1; D unclear. Germline assignment: CDR1 SGDLS and CDR2 YYNGEE. CDR3 length equals 15 residues. V was clipped by 5 bases and J by 0 bases, with 14 bases between them.

The chain uses TRBV18 and TRBJ2-5; D is perhaps TRBD1 (5 bases). Per the germline V gene, CDR1 is KGHSH and CDR2 is LQKENI. V was shortened by 1 base and J by 4 bases, with 13 bases between the two germline ends. The CDR3 runs 15 residues. The CDR3 region is CASSPLGDSLETQYF. CDR3 bases: TGTGCCAGCTCACCACTGGGTGACAGTTTAGAGACCCAGTACTTC.

J is TRBJ2-3 and V is TRBV4-2; 13 bases line up with TRBD2. Germline loops: CDR1 LGHNA, CDR2 YNFKEQ. Trimming took 2 bases from V and 0 from J; bases not matched to a gene: 5. The CDR3 is made up of 18 amino acids. The CDR3 DNA is TGTGCCAGCAGCCAACTTACTAGCGGGAGGGCTAGCACAGATACGCAGTATTTT. Translated, it gives CASSQLTSGRASTDTQYF.

CDR3 loop: CASSVGDSSNYGYTF. The CDR3 region has the DNA TGTGCCAGCAGCGTTGGGGACAGCTCTAACTATGGCTACACCTTC. The V and J genes are TRBV9 and TRBJ1-2, with 7 bases matching TRBD1. V was pared by 2 bases and J by 0 bases, with 4 bases of the junction left unmatched. CDR1 and CDR2 (germline): SGDLS, YYNGEE. The CDR3 is 15 amino acids.

This clone was detected once. V gene TRBV25-1 combines with J gene TRBJ2-5, with 9 bases matching TRBD1. There are 14 residues in the CDR3. The junction had 4 bases not matched to a gene; V was cut back by 3 bases and J by 5 bases. Germline loops: CDR1 MGHDK, CDR2 SYGVNS. The CDR3 region is CASSDTGGRETQYF. CDR3 DNA: TGTGCCAGCAGTGATACAGGGGGCCGGGAGACCCAGTACTTC.

The J gene is TRBJ2-2, the V gene TRBV6-4; 7 bases align to TRBD1. The CDR3 extends over 14 amino acids. Trimming took 4 bases from V and 6 from J; bases not matched to a gene: 5. The germline V gene encodes CDR1 MRHNA and CDR2 SNTAGT. As DNA, the CDR3 is TGTGCCAGCAGTGGACAGGGAACCGCCGGGGAGCTGTTTTTT. Protein: CASSGQGTAGELFF.

CDR3 sequence (DNA): TGTGCCAGCAGCTTAGCGTCCAGAAACACCGGGGAGCTGTTTTTT. Protein product: CASSLASRNTGELFF. The V gene is TRBV7-6, the J gene TRBJ2-2; D uncertain. Looked up from germline, CDR1 is SGHVS and CDR2 is FNYEAQ. There are 15 residues in the CDR3. Trimming stripped 0 bases from V and 2 bases from J, with 7 bases between.

This clone was seen a handful of times. V and J are TRBV5-1 and TRBJ1-4; D not certain. Per germline, CDR1 SGHRS and CDR2 YFSETQ. This CDR3 has 15 amino acids. With 0 bases removed from V and 5 bases from J, the gap between germline ends came to 11 bases. The CDR3 loop reads CASSLGSRGNEKLFF. DNA of the CDR3: TGCGCCAGCAGCTTGGGCAGTAGAGGCAATGAAAAACTGTTTTTT. The full variable domain, with the rest looked up from reference TRBV5-1 and TRBJ1-4, is KAGVTQTPRYLIKTRGQQVTLSCSPISGHRSVSWYQQTPGQGLQFLFEYFSETQRNKGNFPGRFSGRQFSNSRSEMNVSTLELGDSALYLCASSLGSRGNEKLFFGSGTQLSVL.

The J gene is TRBJ2-3, the V gene TRBV7-2, with 13 positions matching TRBD2. Germline CDR1 is SGHTA and CDR2 is FQGNSA. CDR3 length: 16 amino acids. After removal of 6 bases from V and 6 bases from J, the junction contained 9 bases not matched to a gene. CDR3 in DNA: TGTGCCAGCAGGGAGAAACTAGCGGGGGGGCCTGATACGCAGTATTTT. This codes for CASREKLAGGPDTQYF.

This clone has just one count. V gene TRBV5-4 combines with J gene TRBJ1-4; D is unresolved. The CDR3 spans 14 residues. From germline, CDR1 is SGHNT and CDR2 YYREEE (reference sequence). The germline V and J ends were trimmed by 4 bases and 6 bases, with 13 bases remaining between them. The DNA of the CDR3 is TGTGCCAGCAGCACCTCGCGGGGAGATGAAAAACTGTTTTTT. Its protein product is CASSTSRGDEKLFF.

In its sample, this clone was seen once. The CDR3 is CASSGPLGQTEAFF. CDR3 coding DNA: TGTGCCAGCAGCGGACCGCTTGGACAAACTGAAGCTTTCTTT. This sequence joins TRBV6-1 and TRBJ1-1, with TRBD1 as a possible D gene (5 bases). The CDR3 covers 14 residues. Germline lookup yields CDR1 MNHNS and CDR2 SASEGT. V lost 6 bases to trimming and J lost 5 bases, with 16 bases between them.

A few counts support this clone. CDR3 amino acids: CSVRGQGSEKLFF. CDR3 bases: TGCAGCGTTCGGGGACAGGGCAGCGAAAAACTGTTTTTT. V usage is TRBV29-1 and J usage is TRBJ1-4; 9 bases line up with TRBD1. Germline V CDR1 and CDR2: SQVTM, ANQGSEA. This CDR3 spans 13 amino acids. V lost 5 bases and J lost 8; bases outside the gene matches: 6.

The V gene is TRBV13, the J gene TRBJ2-7, with unresolved D. The CDR3 has 12 amino acids. CDR1 is PRHDT, CDR2 FYEKMQ, per germline (reference sequence). Trimming removed 0 bases from V and 3 bases from J, with 3 bases in between. For the CDR3, the DNA is TGTGCCAGCAGCTTAGGCAGCTACGAGCAGTACTTC. Translation gives CASSLGSYEQYF.

The rearrangement joins TRBV19 to TRBJ2-7; TRBD2 matches at 10 bases. CDR1 and CDR2 (germline): LNHDA, SQIVND (reference sequence). The CDR3 is made up of 15 amino acids. J was trimmed by 4 bases and V by 7 bases; bases with no gene match: 10. CDR3 coding DNA: TGTGCCAGTACGGGCGCCAGCGGGGGGGTTTACGAGCAGTACTTC. It yields the protein CASTGASGGVYEQYF.

The V call is TRBV10-2, the J call TRBJ1-4; possible D gene TRBD1, 6 bases. This CDR3 contains 15 residues. V lost 3 bases and J lost 5, with 13 bases in between. Germline values: CDR1 WSHSY, CDR2 SAAADI. CDR3 residues: CASSEPGAPNEKLFF. The CDR3, as DNA: TGCGCCAGCAGTGAACCAGGGGCTCCAAATGAAAAACTGTTTTTT.

This clone was seen a few times. The chain carries TRBV28 and TRBJ1-1; D is undetermined. Trimming removed 6 bases from V and 4 bases from J, with 9 bases in between. Germline V gene data show CDR1 as MDHEN and CDR2 as SYDVKM. The CDR3 totals 12 residues. CDR3 loop: CASREGSTEAFF. Written as DNA, the CDR3 is TGTGCCAGCAGGGAAGGGAGCACTGAAGCTTTCTTT.